Listed below are T cell receptor beta chains from one sample, sequenced in a study of T cells in localized non-small cell lung cancer. TCRdb's copy holds only in-frame clones and misses some; the assay was immunoSEQ multiplex PCR. Of some 37,000 clones listed, around nine tenths were seen once; the top ten hold around 3.7%. The sequencing here drew on peripheral blood, taken before any cancer treatment. These receptors all come from a man aged 18-55 years with stage I lung adenocarcinoma. CDR3s include the opening cysteine and the closing phenylalanine or tryptophan. Each record gives: clone size, D gene, V gene, CDR3 length, J gene, CDR3 protein, CDR3 DNA. The D gene is left open where the match is weak. Rows may omit the clone size; those that give it use once, few, many or a size class.

clone_size: few
d_call: .
v_call: TRBV6-1
cdr3_length: 12
j_call: TRBJ2-1
cdr3_aa: CASSEYTNEQFF
cdr3_nt: TGTGCCAGCAGTGAATATACGAATGAGCAGTTCTTC

clone_size: .
d_call: .
v_call: TRBV4-2
cdr3_length: 15
j_call: TRBJ1-2
cdr3_aa: CASSQQSGVGYGYTF
cdr3_nt: TGTGCCAGCAGCCAACAGTCAGGCGTGGGGTATGGCTACACCTTC

clone_size: .
d_call: TRBD1
v_call: TRBV25-1
cdr3_length: 16
j_call: TRBJ2-2
cdr3_aa: CASTNWGQGRTGELFF
cdr3_nt: TGTGCCAGCACCAACTGGGGACAGGGCCGAACCGGGGAGCTGTTTTTT

clone_size: .
d_call: TRBD1
v_call: TRBV4-2
cdr3_length: 18
j_call: TRBJ1-2
cdr3_aa: CASSLARTGRVENYGYTF
cdr3_nt: TGTGCCAGCAGCCTCGCAAGGACAGGAAGAGTAGAAAACTATGGCTACACCTTC

clone_size: few
d_call: TRBD1
v_call: TRBV7-6
cdr3_length: 16
j_call: TRBJ2-7
cdr3_aa: CASSHPPGTGSYEQYF
cdr3_nt: TGTGCCAGCAGCCACCCACCGGGGACAGGGTCCTACGAGCAGTACTTC

clone_size: .
d_call: TRBD1
v_call: TRBV13
cdr3_length: 15
j_call: TRBJ1-2
cdr3_aa: CASSLELGQGYGYTF
cdr3_nt: TGTGCCAGCAGCTTAGAACTCGGACAGGGTTATGGCTACACCTTC

clone_size: .
d_call: .
v_call: TRBV5-1
cdr3_length: 14
j_call: TRBJ1-1
cdr3_aa: CASRLGPLNTEAFF
cdr3_nt: TGCGCCAGCAGACTCGGACCGTTGAACACTGAAGCTTTCTTT

clone_size: .
d_call: .
v_call: TRBV9
cdr3_length: 15
j_call: TRBJ1-1
cdr3_aa: CASSVEGTFNTEAFF
cdr3_nt: TGTGCCAGCAGCGTAGAGGGGACATTTAACACTGAAGCTTTCTTT

clone_size: .
d_call: .
v_call: TRBV19
cdr3_length: 17
j_call: TRBJ1-5
cdr3_aa: CASSEYGGTHSNQPQHF
cdr3_nt: TGTGCCAGTAGTGAATATGGGGGGACACATAGCAATCAGCCCCAGCATTTT

clone_size: .
d_call: TRBD2
v_call: TRBV4-2
cdr3_length: 17
j_call: TRBJ2-4
cdr3_aa: CASSRRQGLAGENIQYF
cdr3_nt: TGTGCCAGCAGCCGGCGCCAGGGGCTAGCGGGGGAAAACATTCAGTACTTC

clone_size: .
d_call: .
v_call: TRBV9
cdr3_length: 15
j_call: TRBJ1-3
cdr3_aa: CASSAGSFSGNTIYF
cdr3_nt: TGTGCCAGCAGCGCCGGATCTTTCTCTGGAAACACCATATATTTT

clone_size: few
d_call: .
v_call: TRBV30
cdr3_length: 14
j_call: TRBJ1-1
cdr3_aa: CASRSGNTNTEAFF
cdr3_nt: TGTGCCTCCCGGAGTGGCAACACGAACACTGAAGCTTTCTTT

clone_size: .
d_call: .
v_call: TRBV7-9
cdr3_length: 11
j_call: TRBJ2-7
cdr3_aa: CASSLGDEQYF
cdr3_nt: TGTGCCAGCAGCTTAGGGGACGAGCAGTACTTC

clone_size: .
d_call: .
v_call: TRBV5-1
cdr3_length: 12
j_call: TRBJ1-1
cdr3_aa: CASKGGNTEAFF
cdr3_nt: TGCGCCAGCAAAGGGGGGAACACTGAAGCTTTCTTT

clone_size: .
d_call: .
v_call: TRBV2
cdr3_length: 14
j_call: TRBJ2-2
cdr3_aa: CASSATWGTGELFF
cdr3_nt: TGTGCCAGCAGCGCGACCTGGGGCACCGGGGAGCTGTTTTTT

clone_size: .
d_call: TRBD1
v_call: TRBV27
cdr3_length: 15
j_call: TRBJ1-1
cdr3_aa: CASSRDRGGRTEAFF
cdr3_nt: TGTGCCAGCAGTCGCGACAGGGGTGGACGGACTGAAGCTTTCTTT

clone_size: .
d_call: .
v_call: TRBV7-9
cdr3_length: 13
j_call: TRBJ2-5
cdr3_aa: CASSFKGRETQYF
cdr3_nt: TGTGCCAGCAGCTTCAAGGGTCGGGAGACCCAGTACTTC

clone_size: .
d_call: .
v_call: TRBV9
cdr3_length: 15
j_call: TRBJ2-2
cdr3_aa: CASSEEGFGAGELFF
cdr3_nt: TGTGCCAGCAGCGAAGAAGGCTTTGGGGCCGGGGAGCTGTTTTTT

clone_size: .
d_call: TRBD2
v_call: TRBV18
cdr3_length: 14
j_call: TRBJ2-7
cdr3_aa: CASNSGGQSYEQYF
cdr3_nt: TGTGCCAGTAACAGCGGGGGCCAAAGCTACGAGCAGTACTTC

clone_size: .
d_call: TRBD1
v_call: TRBV7-2
cdr3_length: 14
j_call: TRBJ1-1
cdr3_aa: CASSRQGVWTEAFF
cdr3_nt: TGTGCCAGCAGCAGACAGGGGGTTTGGACTGAAGCTTTCTTT

clone_size: .
d_call: .
v_call: TRBV7-2
cdr3_length: 15
j_call: TRBJ2-5
cdr3_aa: CASSTSGVYQETQYF
cdr3_nt: TGTGCCAGCAGCACCTCAGGAGTATACCAAGAGACCCAGTACTTC

clone_size: few
d_call: .
v_call: TRBV6-6
cdr3_length: 11
j_call: TRBJ1-6
cdr3_aa: CASSGLGVLHF
cdr3_nt: TGTGCCAGCAGTGGCCTAGGGGTACTCCACTTT

clone_size: few
d_call: TRBD2
v_call: TRBV13
cdr3_length: 20
j_call: TRBJ2-3
cdr3_aa: CASSRLGLAGGHTSTDTQYF
cdr3_nt: TGTGCCAGCAGCCGGCTCGGACTAGCGGGGGGACACACTAGCACAGATACGCAGTATTTT

clone_size: once
d_call: .
v_call: TRBV4-3
cdr3_length: 16
j_call: TRBJ2-2
cdr3_aa: CASSQDLGTYTGELFF
cdr3_nt: TGCGCCAGCAGCCAAGATCTCGGGACTTACACCGGGGAGCTGTTTTTT

clone_size: .
d_call: .
v_call: TRBV7-9
cdr3_length: 16
j_call: TRBJ1-5
cdr3_aa: CASSFVSGSRNQPQHF
cdr3_nt: TGTGCCAGCAGCTTCGTGAGTGGGAGCAGGAATCAGCCCCAGCATTTT

clone_size: .
d_call: TRBD1
v_call: TRBV6-6
cdr3_length: 14
j_call: TRBJ1-1
cdr3_aa: CATHSDRGHTEAFF
cdr3_nt: TGTGCCACTCACTCAGACAGGGGGCATACTGAAGCTTTCTTT

clone_size: .
d_call: .
v_call: TRBV7-8
cdr3_length: 13
j_call: TRBJ1-2
cdr3_aa: CASSNRDNYGYTF
cdr3_nt: TGTGCCAGCAGCAACCGGGACAACTATGGCTACACCTTC

clone_size: .
d_call: .
v_call: TRBV5-1
cdr3_length: 14
j_call: TRBJ1-2
cdr3_aa: CASSLTAGNSGYTF
cdr3_nt: TGCGCCAGCAGCTTGACGGCAGGGAACAGTGGCTACACCTTC

clone_size: .
d_call: TRBD2
v_call: TRBV9
cdr3_length: 15
j_call: TRBJ2-1
cdr3_aa: CASSVGLAGYNEQFF
cdr3_nt: TGTGCCAGCAGCGTAGGCCTAGCGGGTTACAATGAGCAGTTCTTC

clone_size: .
d_call: .
v_call: TRBV9
cdr3_length: 15
j_call: TRBJ1-1
cdr3_aa: CASSVGQIEHTEAFF
cdr3_nt: TGTGCCAGCAGCGTAGGACAGATAGAGCACACTGAAGCTTTCTTT

clone_size: .
d_call: .
v_call: TRBV19
cdr3_length: 13
j_call: TRBJ1-2
cdr3_aa: CASSIKGFYGYTF
cdr3_nt: TGTGCCAGTAGTATAAAAGGGTTCTATGGCTACACCTTC

clone_size: .
d_call: .
v_call: TRBV14
cdr3_length: 12
j_call: TRBJ1-2
cdr3_aa: CASSHGIYGYTF
cdr3_nt: TGTGCCAGCAGCCACGGGATCTATGGCTACACCTTC

clone_size: .
d_call: .
v_call: TRBV20-1
cdr3_length: 11
j_call: TRBJ1-1
cdr3_aa: CSAGTGTEAFF
cdr3_nt: TGCAGTGCTGGAACAGGGACTGAAGCTTTCTTT

clone_size: .
d_call: .
v_call: TRBV9
cdr3_length: 13
j_call: TRBJ1-5
cdr3_aa: CASSVGQGAKIHF
cdr3_nt: .

clone_size: .
d_call: TRBD2
v_call: TRBV2
cdr3_length: 18
j_call: TRBJ2-7
cdr3_aa: CASSEEAGLAGETYEQYF
cdr3_nt: TGTGCCAGCAGTGAAGAAGCGGGACTAGCGGGGGAGACCTACGAGCAGTACTTC

clone_size: once
d_call: .
v_call: TRBV27
cdr3_length: 14
j_call: TRBJ1-2
cdr3_aa: CASSLWGDSYGYTF
cdr3_nt: TGTGCCAGCAGTTTATGGGGCGATTCCTATGGCTACACCTTC

clone_size: .
d_call: .
v_call: TRBV27
cdr3_length: 15
j_call: TRBJ1-4
cdr3_aa: CASSLVGGKNEKLFF
cdr3_nt: TGTGCCAGCAGTTTAGTTGGGGGTAAAAATGAAAAACTGTTTTTT

clone_size: .
d_call: TRBD1
v_call: TRBV2
cdr3_length: 14
j_call: TRBJ1-2
cdr3_aa: CASSAFRDRVGYTF
cdr3_nt: TGTGCCAGCAGTGCCTTCCGGGACAGGGTTGGCTACACCTTC

clone_size: .
d_call: .
v_call: TRBV4-2
cdr3_length: 15
j_call: TRBJ2-3
cdr3_aa: CASSQVEGGLNTQYF
cdr3_nt: TGTGCCAGCAGCCAAGTTGAGGGGGGACTAAATACGCAGTATTTT

clone_size: .
d_call: .
v_call: TRBV5-4
cdr3_length: 16
j_call: TRBJ2-1
cdr3_aa: CASSLLLGSSYNEQFF
cdr3_nt: TGTGCCAGCAGCCTCCTACTAGGAAGCTCCTACAATGAGCAGTTCTTC

clone_size: .
d_call: TRBD1
v_call: TRBV7-8
cdr3_length: 15
j_call: TRBJ1-1
cdr3_aa: CASSTLDRKNTEAFF
cdr3_nt: TGTGCCAGCAGCACCCTGGACAGGAAGAACACTGAAGCTTTCTTT

clone_size: .
d_call: .
v_call: TRBV27
cdr3_length: 15
j_call: TRBJ2-3
cdr3_aa: CASSPGGSSTDTQYF
cdr3_nt: TGTGCCAGCAGTCCCGGGGGATCCTCCACAGATACGCAGTATTTT

clone_size: .
d_call: TRBD1
v_call: TRBV6-5
cdr3_length: 15
j_call: TRBJ1-1
cdr3_aa: CASSYGGTGRAEAFF
cdr3_nt: TGTGCCAGCAGTTACGGGGGGACAGGGAGGGCTGAAGCTTTCTTT

clone_size: .
d_call: .
v_call: TRBV28
cdr3_length: 12
j_call: TRBJ1-1
cdr3_aa: CACGGQWGEAFF
cdr3_nt: TGTGCCTGCGGAGGACAGTGGGGTGAAGCTTTCTTT

clone_size: .
d_call: TRBD1
v_call: TRBV28
cdr3_length: 15
j_call: TRBJ1-5
cdr3_aa: CASTVGTGSNQPQHF
cdr3_nt: TGTGCCAGCACCGTTGGGACAGGAAGCAATCAGCCCCAGCATTTT

clone_size: .
d_call: .
v_call: TRBV6-5
cdr3_length: 14
j_call: TRBJ2-2
cdr3_aa: CATEGGGGTGELFF
cdr3_nt: TGTGCCACCGAGGGCGGGGGCGGTACCGGGGAGCTGTTTTTT

clone_size: .
d_call: .
v_call: TRBV28
cdr3_length: 14
j_call: TRBJ1-2
cdr3_aa: CARGRRVITGGYTF
cdr3_nt: TGTGCCCGAGGAAGACGGGTCATAACGGGGGGCTACACCTTC

clone_size: .
d_call: .
v_call: TRBV7-9
cdr3_length: 16
j_call: TRBJ1-1
cdr3_aa: CASSLGVMRENTEAFF
cdr3_nt: TGTGCCAGCAGCTTAGGGGTTATGAGAGAGAACACTGAAGCTTTCTTT

clone_size: .
d_call: .
v_call: TRBV6-1
cdr3_length: 15
j_call: TRBJ1-1
cdr3_aa: CASSADSLLNTEAFF
cdr3_nt: TGTGCCAGCAGTGCGGACAGCCTTTTGAACACTGAAGCTTTCTTT

clone_size: .
d_call: TRBD1
v_call: TRBV5-1
cdr3_length: 16
j_call: TRBJ1-6
cdr3_aa: CASSLDPGTGNSPLHF
cdr3_nt: TGCGCCAGCAGCTTGGACCCCGGGACAGGGAATTCACCCCTCCACTTT

clone_size: .
d_call: .
v_call: TRBV7-9
cdr3_length: 13
j_call: TRBJ2-7
cdr3_aa: CASSPRGRTEQYF
cdr3_nt: TGTGCCAGCAGCCCCCGGGGGAGGACCGAGCAGTACTTC

clone_size: .
d_call: .
v_call: TRBV5-4
cdr3_length: 15
j_call: TRBJ1-1
cdr3_aa: CASSLSGGQYTEAFF
cdr3_nt: TGTGCCAGCAGCTTGAGCGGGGGACAATACACTGAAGCTTTCTTT

clone_size: .
d_call: TRBD1
v_call: TRBV6-6
cdr3_length: 16
j_call: TRBJ2-7
cdr3_aa: CASSYNPPDRSYEQYF
cdr3_nt: TGTGCCAGCAGTTACAATCCCCCGGACAGGTCCTACGAGCAGTACTTC

clone_size: .
d_call: .
v_call: TRBV7-2
cdr3_length: 16
j_call: TRBJ1-6
cdr3_aa: CASSPTPGGRNSPLHF
cdr3_nt: TGTGCCAGCAGTCCAACCCCCGGAGGGAGGAATTCACCCCTCCACTTT